The TCR beta chain described here comes from a study of blood T cell repertoires in COVID-19. At the level of the study: COVID-19 samples collected from the United States, Italy and Spain covered acute and convalescent phases.

The junction had 9 bases not matched to a gene; V was cut back by 5 bases and J by 3 bases. Germline V gene data show CDR1 as SGHTA and CDR2 as FQGTGA. The CDR3 covers 16 residues. Authors' analysis steps: Amplifying reference gene primers gave estimates of nucleated cell counts. Data came from immunoSEQ multiplex PCR; TCRdb stores just in-frame clones and leaves some out. From that table come the V and J calls and clone size; the DNA was used to work out D and trimming. Seen here are approximately 100,000 clones, 75% to 90% observed once, and the top ten hold roughly 37%. The chain joins TRBV7-3 to TRBJ2-1; TRBD1 matches at 8 bases. The receptor was isolated from a man older than 75 with acute or convalescent COVID-19. The sequencing sample was made of peripheral blood. Written as DNA, the CDR3 is TGTGCCAGCAGCACCTTGACAGGGGAAGTCTACAATGAGCAGTTCTTC. This gives the protein CASSTLTGEVYNEQFF.